The entry below describes one TCR beta chain. Its antigen is currently unknown. Assay: immunoSEQ multiplex PCR; the TCRdb copy retains only in-frame clones and omits some. Among about 61,000 clones listed, roughly nine tenths were seen once. The data originate from a study of OX40 agonist ivuxolimab in advanced cancers. Turning to the study itself: Patients assigned to dose escalation were diagnosed with hepatocellular carcinoma, melanoma, renal cell or head and neck cancer. Participants averaged approximately 60 years of age (range about 23 to 90) and were around 80% male.

Points from the study as a whole: Dosing at 0.1 to 3.0 mg/kg was accompanied by clonal expansion of CD4+ and CD8+ blood T cells by week 6. In the 0.1-3.0 mg/kg groups, partial responders showed among the lowest expansion.

The receptor comes from an adult with an advanced solid tumor such as melanoma, head and neck, liver or kidney cancer. The material was CD4+ or CD8+ T cells sorted from blood, obtained in a trial of the OX40 agonist ivuxolimab.

CDR3 in amino acids: CASSNSGAASYEQYF. DNA of the CDR3: TGTGCCAGTAGTAACTCAGGGGCAGCTTCCTACGAGCAGTACTTC. The genes are TRBV19 and TRBJ2-7, with TRBD1 as a possible D gene (6 bases). CDR1 and CDR2 from the germline V gene are LNHDA and SQIVND (reference sequence). The CDR3 runs 15 residues. V was pared by 4 bases and J by 1 base, with 14 bases between.